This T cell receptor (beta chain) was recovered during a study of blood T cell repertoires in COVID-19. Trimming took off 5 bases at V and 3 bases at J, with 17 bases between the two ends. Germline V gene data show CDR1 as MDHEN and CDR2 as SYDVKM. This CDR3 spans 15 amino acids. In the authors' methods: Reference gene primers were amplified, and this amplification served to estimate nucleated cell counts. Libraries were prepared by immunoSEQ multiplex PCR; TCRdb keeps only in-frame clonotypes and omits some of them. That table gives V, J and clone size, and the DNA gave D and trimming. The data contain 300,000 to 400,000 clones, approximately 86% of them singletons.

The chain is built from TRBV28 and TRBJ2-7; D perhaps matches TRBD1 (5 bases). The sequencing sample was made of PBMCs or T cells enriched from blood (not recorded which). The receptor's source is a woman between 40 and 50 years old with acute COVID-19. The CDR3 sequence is CASSPGHGFSYEQYF. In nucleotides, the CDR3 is TGTGCCAGCAGTCCAGGACACGGTTTTAGCTACGAGCAGTACTTC.